Each of the 15 T cell receptor beta chains below was sequenced from the same sample in a study of cytomegalovirus exposure and HLA in healthy donors. 13 Jbeta primers and 60 Vbeta primers were used for the PCR. Using immunoSEQ multiplex PCR, the repertoire was profiled, and TCRdb retains in-frame clones only, with some absent. Of about 140,000 clones in the sample, 75% were seen once. The sample was PBMCs. Receptor source: a man in his forties in good health and CMV-seronegative.

This clone was found a few times. The chain uses TRBV6-5 and TRBJ1-4; D might be TRBD1 (5 bases). CDR1 and CDR2 (germline): MNHEY, SVGAGI. Trimming took off 2 bases at V and 7 bases at J, with 11 bases between the two ends. The CDR3 is 14 amino acids. CDR3 nucleotide sequence: TGTGCCAGCAGTTACGGCAGGGTTGGTGAAAAACTGTTTTTT. Encoded protein: CASSYGRVGEKLFF.

This clone has only a few counts. The rearrangement uses TRBV7-6 and TRBJ1-5, with D hard to call. Germline CDR1 reads SGHVS; CDR2 reads FNYEAQ. The V gene lost 6 bases and the J gene lost 6 bases, with 12 bases spanning the gap. This CDR3 contains 13 residues. The CDR3 sequence: CASSPSSRQPQHF. The CDR3 nucleotides are TGTGCCAGCAGTCCTAGCTCTCGTCAGCCCCAGCATTTT.

V usage is TRBV18 and J usage is TRBJ1-6; weak D call: TRBD1 (5 bases). Between the trimmed V and J ends, which lost 3 bases and 5 bases, there was a span of 11 bases. This CDR3 region has 15 residues. Germline V lookup: CDR1 KGHSH, CDR2 LQKENI. In nucleotides, the CDR3 is TGTGCCAGCTCACCGGTACAGGATAATAATTCACCCCTCCACTTT. Protein sequence: CASSPVQDNNSPLHF.

This chain connects TRBV2 to TRBJ2-2; D might be TRBD1 (6 bases). This CDR3 spans 14 amino acids. CDR1 SNHLY and CDR2 FYNNEI come from the germline V gene. Trimming shortened V by 8 bases and J by 4 bases, and 14 bases separated the two germline ends. CDR3 bases: TGTGCCAGCGACCTAGACAGGATCACCGGGGAGCTGTTTTTT. As protein: CASDLDRITGELFF.

The table lists this clone with a few counts. This sequence joins TRBV4-3 and TRBJ2-1, with 8 bases identical to TRBD2. The length of the CDR3 is 18 residues. Germline values: CDR1 LGHNA, CDR2 YSLEER. After removal of 3 bases from V and 0 bases from J, the junction contained 10 bases not matched to a gene. CDR3 region: CASSQEQAGTSSYNEQFF. The DNA of the CDR3 is TGCGCCAGCAGCCAGGAGCAAGCGGGGACTAGCTCCTACAATGAGCAGTTCTTC.

The CDR3 is CASSMWGQGRAFF. CDR3 coding DNA: TGTGCCAGTAGTATGTGGGGACAGGGACGCGCTTTCTTT. J is TRBJ1-1 and V is TRBV19; 9 bases are shared with TRBD1. The CDR3 has 13 residues. Germline CDR1 is LNHDA and CDR2 is SQIVND (reference sequence). Trimming cost V 3 bases and J 11 bases; bases outside gene matches: 7.

The chain links TRBV28 to TRBJ1-3; TRBD1 aligns across 7 bases. This CDR3 region has 12 residues. Germline V gene lookup returns CDR1 MDHEN and CDR2 SYDVKM. V shed 3 bases, J shed 7 bases, and the junction held 0 bases outside the gene matches. CDR3 region: CASSLTGNTIYF. The CDR3 bases are TGTGCCAGCAGTTTGACAGGGAACACCATATATTTT.

This clone was recorded once. The chain links TRBV27 to TRBJ1-4, with TRBD1 identical over 9 bases. Germline CDR1 is MNHEY and CDR2 is SMNVEV (reference sequence). Trimming cost V 3 bases and J 7 bases; bases outside gene matches: 6. This CDR3 has 15 amino acids. In nucleotides, the CDR3 is TGTGCCAGCAGTTTTCTGACAGGGGGAAGTGAAAAACTGTTTTTT. This codes for CASSFLTGGSEKLFF.

The chain carries TRBV4-3 and TRBJ1-1; D not certain. Germline V CDR1 and CDR2: LGHNA, YSLEER. This CDR3 has 14 amino acids. Deletions cut 3 bases from V and 1 base from J, with 9 bases between. CDR3 amino acids: CASSQGRENTEAFF. CDR3 nucleotide sequence: TGCGCCAGCAGCCAGGGCAGAGAGAACACTGAAGCTTTCTTT.

The chain couples TRBV10-3 to TRBJ1-2; D uncertain. V shed 7 bases and J shed 7 bases, with 16 bases lying between them. CDR1 and CDR2 (germline): ENHRY, SYGVKD. The CDR3 runs to 13 residues. The CDR3 sequence: CAINYEPFGGYTF. The CDR3 DNA is TGTGCCATCAATTACGAACCCTTCGGTGGCTACACCTTC.

The table lists this clone with a few counts. V is TRBV6-1 and J is TRBJ1-1; 7 bases line up with TRBD1. CDR1 and CDR2 (germline): MNHNS, SASEGT. CDR3 size: 15 residues. After removal of 3 bases from V and 7 bases from J, the junction contained 11 bases not matched to a gene. For the CDR3, the DNA is TGTGCCAGCAGTGACCGTATGACAGGGAACCATGAAGCTTTCTTT. It is translated as CASSDRMTGNHEAFF.

In DNA, the CDR3 is TGCGCCAGCAGCTTCGCGGGGGAGGCAGATACGCAGTATTTT. This sequence encodes CASSFAGEADTQYF. This rearrangement joins TRBV5-1 to TRBJ2-3, with 7 bases lining up with TRBD2. The CDR3 length is 14 residues. Per the germline V gene, CDR1 is SGHRS and CDR2 is YFSETQ. J was trimmed by 4 bases and V by 2 bases; bases with no gene match: 4.

The V call is TRBV7-9, the J call TRBJ1-4; TRBD1 matches 9 bases. The junction had 12 bases not matched to a gene; V was cut back by 9 bases and J by 1 base. The CDR3 is 17 residues long. CDR1 is SEHNR and CDR2 is FQNEAQ in the germline V gene (reference sequence). CDR3 bases: TGTGCCAGTGATTGGACAGGGGAAGCAGGAACTAATGAAAAACTGTTTTTT. The encoded protein is CASDWTGEAGTNEKLFF.

The rearrangement links TRBV6-6 to TRBJ1-2; no firm D call. Trimming took 6 bases from V and 2 from J, leaving 10 bases between them. The CDR3 runs 13 residues. From germline, CDR1 is MNHNY and CDR2 SVGAGI (reference sequence). In nucleotides, the CDR3 is TGTGCCAGCAGCAGAGACAAGAACTATGGCTACACCTTC. The encoded protein is CASSRDKNYGYTF.

The rearrangement links TRBV4-1 to TRBJ1-1, with 8 nucleotides matching TRBD1. J gave up 6 bases and V 2 bases, and 2 bases lay outside the gene matches. Germline V gives CDR1 MGHRA, CDR2 YSYEKL. The CDR3 is 13 residues long. Written as DNA, the CDR3 is TGCGCCAGCAGCCAACAACAGGGGGCTGAAGCTTTCTTT. Its translation: CASSQQQGAEAFF.